This entry lists 31 T cell receptor beta chains sequenced from one sample in a study of T cell responses to AZD1222 COVID-19 vaccine. Measured with immunoSEQ multiplex PCR; TCRdb has only the in-frame clones, and not every one. The sample has tens of thousands of clones, 70% to 90% seen once. The sample in question was peripheral blood, obtained on day 0 of MenACWY control vaccination. The receptors were gathered from an adult in good health.

The chain carries TRBV11-2 and TRBJ2-2; tentative D call: TRBD1 (6 bases). CDR3 length equals 14 residues. Germline-derived CDR1 and CDR2 are SGHAT and FQNNGV. Trimming pared 3 bases from V and 5 bases from J, leaving 10 bases between. The CDR3 reads CASSLDSRTGELFF. In nucleotides, the CDR3 is TGTGCCAGCAGCTTGGACAGCCGAACCGGGGAGCTGTTTTTT.

This sequence joins TRBV28 and TRBJ1-5; D unclear. The CDR3 covers 17 residues. The germline V gene encodes CDR1 MDHEN and CDR2 SYDVKM. Trimming stripped 5 bases from V and 0 bases from J, with 17 bases between. The DNA for the CDR3 is TGTGCCAGCAGTCCCTCTAGGCCCCCCTATAGCAATCAGCCCCAGCATTTT. It yields the protein CASSPSRPPYSNQPQHF. The whole variable domain, filled in from reference TRBV28 and TRBJ1-5, reads DVKVTQSSRYLVKRTGEKVFLECVQDMDHENMFWYRQDPGLGLRLIYFSYDVKMKEKGDIPEGYSVSREKKERFSLILESASTNQTSMYLCASSPSRPPYSNQPQHFGDGTRLSIL.

This sequence joins TRBV7-2 and TRBJ1-6, with TRBD1 as a possible D gene (6 bases). Germline lookup yields CDR1 SGHTA and CDR2 FQGNSA. Trimming took 3 bases from V and 0 from J, leaving 12 bases between them. The CDR3 length is 17 residues. The CDR3 coding sequence is TGTGCCAGCAGCTTCGGACCCAGGGGCTCCTATAATTCACCCCTCCACTTT. This sequence encodes CASSFGPRGSYNSPLHF. Full variable domain (outside the CDR3, taken from reference TRBV7-2 and TRBJ1-6): GAGVSQSPSNKVTEKGKDVELRCDPISGHTALYWYRQSLGQGLEFLIYFQGNSAPDKSGLPSDRFSAERTGGSVSTLTIQRTQQEDSAVYLCASSFGPRGSYNSPLHFGNGTRLTVT.

This clone was found once. J is TRBJ2-5 and V is TRBV27; 11 bases align to TRBD1. V lost 5 bases and J lost 5; bases outside the gene matches: 4. Germline loops: CDR1 MNHEY, CDR2 SMNVEV (reference sequence). This CDR3 comprises 14 residues. The CDR3 DNA sequence: TGTGCCAGCAGTCGGACAGGGGGCGGTGAGACCCAGTACTTC. It yields the protein CASSRTGGGETQYF.

The genes are TRBV29-1 and TRBJ2-7, with D possibly matching TRBD1 (6 bases). Trimming shortened V by 7 bases and J by 2 bases, and 9 bases separated the two germline ends. CDR3 size: 11 residues. In germline, CDR1 is SQVTM, CDR2 ANQGSEA. As DNA, the CDR3 is TGCAGCGCTACAGGGACCTACGAGCAGTACTTC. Residues: CSATGTYEQYF.

The V gene is TRBV7-2, the J gene TRBJ1-5; 7 bases are a match to TRBD1. Trimming took 3 bases from V and 4 from J; bases not matched to a gene: 6. CDR1 SGHTA and CDR2 FQGNSA come from the germline V gene. CDR3 length equals 15 residues. CDR3 region: CASSLGQQENQPQHF. CDR3 nucleotides: TGTGCCAGCAGCTTGGGACAGCAAGAAAATCAGCCCCAGCATTTT.

The chain uses TRBV28 and TRBJ2-7, with D maybe TRBD2 (6 bases). This CDR3 spans 15 amino acids. Trimming left V 2 bases short and J 1 base short, with 12 bases between. Germline-derived CDR1 and CDR2 are MDHEN and SYDVKM. The CDR3 here is CASSLGGAPSYEQYF. The CDR3 nucleotides are TGTGCCAGCAGTTTAGGAGGGGCCCCATCCTACGAGCAGTACTTC. Full variable domain (outside the CDR3, taken from reference TRBV28 and TRBJ2-7): DVKVTQSSRYLVKRTGEKVFLECVQDMDHENMFWYRQDPGLGLRLIYFSYDVKMKEKGDIPEGYSVSREKKERFSLILESASTNQTSMYLCASSLGGAPSYEQYFGPGTRLTVT.

This clone was found once. The chain employs TRBV10-2 and TRBJ1-4; the D gene is possibly TRBD1 (5 bases). The CDR3 runs to 14 residues. From germline, CDR1 is WSHSY and CDR2 SAAADI. V was pared by 8 bases and J by 8 bases, with 18 bases between. CDR3 coding DNA: TGCGCCAGCGTAGAGGGCGTCGGGGGGGAAAAACTGTTTTTT. Residues: CASVEGVGGEKLFF.

In nucleotides, the CDR3 is TGTGCCAGCAGCCAACGGACTAGCGGGACACAGTTCTTC. Translating gives CASSQRTSGTQFF. This chain joins TRBV16 and TRBJ2-1, with 12 nucleotides matching TRBD2. V shed 2 bases, J shed 13 bases, and the junction held 3 bases outside the gene matches. The CDR3 loop spans 13 amino acids. Germline values: CDR1 KGHSY, CDR2 FQNENV.

This clone was observed a single time. This chain joins TRBV19 and TRBJ1-1, with D maybe TRBD1 (6 bases). The germline V and J ends were trimmed by 4 bases and 6 bases, with 18 bases remaining between them. The CDR3 is 15 amino acids. The germline gives CDR1 LNHDA, CDR2 SQIVND (reference sequence). The DNA of the CDR3 is TGTGCCAGTAGTAGTATATGGCAGGGGTCCCCTGAAGCTTTCTTT. This translates into CASSSIWQGSPEAFF.

V and J are TRBV13 and TRBJ2-7; D possibly corresponds to TRBD2 (5 bases). The CDR3 is made up of 14 amino acids. Germline lookup yields CDR1 PRHDT and CDR2 FYEKMQ (reference sequence). V lost 0 bases to trimming and J lost 0 bases, with 6 bases between them. The CDR3, as DNA: TGTGCCAGCAGCTTAGGGGGGAGCTCCTACGAGCAGTACTTC. It encodes CASSLGGSSYEQYF.

The chain recombines TRBV6-5 with TRBJ1-1; the D is unclear. CDR3 length equals 15 residues. Trimming took off 4 bases at V and 1 base at J, with 13 bases between the two ends. Germline V gives CDR1 MNHEY, CDR2 SVGAGI. In DNA form, the CDR3 reads TGTGCCAGCAGTTCGTTCGGCGGGTGGAACACTGAAGCTTTCTTT. This gives the protein CASSSFGGWNTEAFF.

This clone is a singleton in its sample. The rearrangement uses TRBV7-9 and TRBJ1-5; unclear D gene. The length of the CDR3 is 14 residues. The V gene lost 4 bases and the J gene lost 1 base, with 8 bases spanning the gap. CDR1 is SEHNR and CDR2 is FQNEAQ in the germline V gene (reference sequence). This chain's CDR3 is CASSSALSNQPQHF. The CDR3 nucleotides read TGTGCCAGCAGCTCCGCTCTGAGCAATCAGCCCCAGCATTTT.

The rearrangement links TRBV2 to TRBJ2-3, with D maybe TRBD1 (6 bases). CDR1 is SNHLY, CDR2 FYNNEI, per germline. With 6 bases removed from V and 2 bases from J, the gap between germline ends came to 18 bases. The CDR3 is made up of 16 amino acids. This CDR3 reads CASRIPAGVFTDTQYF. The CDR3 coding sequence is TGTGCCAGCAGGATACCGGCAGGGGTCTTCACAGATACGCAGTATTTT. The whole variable domain, remainder taken from reference TRBV2 and TRBJ2-3, is EPEVTQTPSHQVTQMGQEVILRCVPISNHLYFYWYRQILGQKVEFLVSFYNNEISEKSEIFDDQFSVERPDGSNFTLKIRSTKLEDSAMYFCASRIPAGVFTDTQYFGPGTRLTVL.

V is TRBV2 and J is TRBJ1-5; D remains ambiguous. CDR3 size: 14 residues. The V gene lost 7 bases and the J gene lost 7 bases, with 17 bases spanning the gap. CDR1 and CDR2 (germline): SNHLY, FYNNEI. The CDR3 sequence is CASMVGNRRQPQHF. DNA for the CDR3: TGTGCCAGCATGGTGGGGAACCGACGGCAGCCCCAGCATTTT.

The V gene is TRBV7-2, the J gene TRBJ1-1, with D perhaps matching TRBD1 (6 bases). This CDR3 spans 14 amino acids. The germline CDR1 and CDR2 sequences are SGHTA and FQGNSA. V lost 1 base and J 3 bases, leaving 9 bases between the germline ends. The CDR3 spells CASSLGGGDTEAFF. CDR3 in DNA: TGTGCCAGCAGCTTAGGAGGGGGGGACACTGAAGCTTTCTTT.

This rearrangement joins TRBV23-1 to TRBJ2-7; 7 bases align to TRBD1. TRBV23-1 is recorded as an ORF, its role being uncertain. The CDR3 contains 19 residues. The V segment lost 3 bases and the J segment 2 bases; nucleotides outside the gene matches: 19. CDR3 DNA: TGCGCCAGCAGTCAGCTCCCCGGGACAGAGTCCATATTTACCTACGAGCAGTACTTC. Translating it yields CASSQLPGTESIFTYEQYF.

The genes are TRBV11-2 and TRBJ2-7; 10 bases map to TRBD1. The CDR3 sequence is 16 residues long. Germline V CDR1 and CDR2: SGHAT, FQNNGV. V lost 5 bases and J lost 4; bases outside the gene matches: 11. CDR3 region: CASSPILRTGGYEQYF. As DNA, the CDR3 is TGTGCCAGCAGCCCCATCCTCCGGACAGGGGGGTACGAGCAGTACTTC.

The V gene is TRBV6-5, the J gene TRBJ2-7; 10 positions match TRBD1. V dropped 6 bases and J dropped 2; count of bases not matched to a gene: 7. This CDR3 comprises 15 residues. Germline-derived CDR1 and CDR2 are MNHEY and SVGAGI. The CDR3 DNA reads as TGTGCCAGCAGGCCGGGACAGGGGAGTCCCTACGAGCAGTACTTC. Residues: CASRPGQGSPYEQYF.

V and J are TRBV5-1 and TRBJ2-2; D is ambiguous. The CDR3 runs 13 residues. The germline CDR1 and CDR2 sequences are SGHRS and YFSETQ. V lost 4 bases, J lost 2 bases, and 6 bases lay in between. This chain's CDR3 is CASSLLNTGELFF. CDR3 coding DNA: TGCGCCAGCAGCCTACTCAACACCGGGGAGCTGTTTTTT. Supplemented by reference TRBV5-1 and TRBJ2-2, the full variable domain reads KAGVTQTPRYLIKTRGQQVTLSCSPISGHRSVSWYQQTPGQGLQFLFEYFSETQRNKGNFPGRFSGRQFSNSRSEMNVSTLELGDSALYLCASSLLNTGELFFGEGSRLTVL.

V usage is TRBV19 and J usage is TRBJ1-4, with D uncertain. This CDR3 comprises 14 residues. Trimming cost V 10 bases and J 1 base, with 13 bases left between them. Looked up from germline, CDR1 is LNHDA and CDR2 is SQIVND (reference sequence). The CDR3 DNA follows: TGTGCCACCGCCCGCAGGAGAACTAATGAAAAACTGTTTTTT. It encodes CATARRRTNEKLFF. Looking up the rest from reference TRBV19 and TRBJ1-4 gives the full variable domain: DGGITQSPKYLFRKEGQNVTLSCEQNLNHDAMYWYRQDPGQGLRLIYYSQIVNDFQKGDIAEGYSVSREKKESFPLTVTSAQKNPTAFYLCATARRRTNEKLFFGSGTQLSVL.

The table lists this clone with a few counts. The CDR3: CASSQGTGASNQPQHF. The CDR3 DNA follows: TGCGCCAGCAGCCAAGGGACAGGGGCTAGCAATCAGCCCCAGCATTTT. J is TRBJ1-5 and V is TRBV4-3, with TRBD1 matching 9 bases. Germline values: CDR1 LGHNA, CDR2 YSLEER. J gave up 0 bases and V 1 base, and 1 base lay outside the gene matches. The CDR3 is 16 amino acids.

This chain links TRBV5-6 with TRBJ2-5; 8 nucleotides agree with TRBD1. After removal of 4 bases from V and 7 bases from J, the junction contained 9 bases not matched to a gene. Germline V gene sequence: CDR1 SGHDT, CDR2 YYEEEE. The CDR3 is 14 residues long. As DNA, the CDR3 is TGTGCCAGCAGCCTTACCGGGACAGGTCGGACCCAGTACTTC. This encodes CASSLTGTGRTQYF.

The chain joins TRBV6-2 or TRBV6-3 to TRBJ1-5; the D gene is possibly TRBD1 (6 bases). CDR1 MNHEY and CDR2 SVGEGT come from the germline V gene. The CDR3 has 16 amino acids. The V end lost 2 bases, the J end lost 4 bases, and 15 bases lay between the germline ends. CDR3 nucleotides: TGTGCCAGCAGTTACCCCCGGGACACTAGTAATCAGCCCCAGCATTTT. Amino acid sequence: CASSYPRDTSNQPQHF.

V is TRBV7-2 and J is TRBJ1-4; 9 bases map to TRBD1. The CDR3 spans 15 residues. Germline V lookup: CDR1 SGHTA, CDR2 FQGNSA. V shed 6 bases, J shed 7 bases, and the junction held 9 bases outside the gene matches. In nucleotides, the CDR3 is TGTGCCAGCAGAGACAGGGGGTTTGACGGTGAAAAACTGTTTTTT. Its protein product is CASRDRGFDGEKLFF.

The rearrangement links TRBV5-5 to TRBJ1-1, with 7 bases fitting TRBD1. This CDR3 has 14 amino acids. The J segment lost 5 bases and the V segment lost 4 bases, leaving 8 bases of the junction unmatched. Germline values: CDR1 SGHKS, CDR2 YYEKEE (reference sequence). The CDR3 reads CASSPPDRDTEAFF. Here the CDR3 DNA reads TGTGCCAGCAGCCCGCCCGACAGGGATACTGAAGCTTTCTTT. Variable domain in full (rest from reference TRBV5-5 and TRBJ1-1): DAGVTQSPTHLIKTRGQQVTLRCSPISGHKSVSWYQQVLGQGPQFIFQYYEKEERGRGNFPDRFSARQFPNYSSELNVNALLLGDSALYLCASSPPDRDTEAFFGQGTRLTVV.

V is TRBV5-8 and J is TRBJ1-1; the D is unclear. This CDR3 has 12 residues. CDR1 is SGHTS, CDR2 YDEGEE, per germline. Trimming stripped 0 bases from V and 8 bases from J, with 8 bases between. CDR3 loop: CASSLEWQEAFF. The CDR3 DNA reads as TGTGCCAGCAGCTTGGAGTGGCAGGAAGCTTTCTTT. Variable domain in full (rest from reference TRBV5-8 and TRBJ1-1): EAGVTQSPTHLIKTRGQQATLRCSPISGHTSVYWYQQALGLGLQFLLWYDEGEERNRGNFPPRFSGRQFPNYSSELNVNALELEDSALYLCASSLEWQEAFFGQGTRLTVV.

The chain has TRBV15 and TRBJ2-5; no definite D call. Germline V lookup: CDR1 LNHNV, CDR2 YYDKDF (reference sequence). V was trimmed by 4 bases and J by 0 bases, leaving 9 bases between them. The CDR3 consists of 14 residues. The CDR3 DNA reads TGTGCCACCAGCACGTCGCTTTACCAAGAGACCCAGTACTTC. Its protein is CATSTSLYQETQYF.

This chain joins TRBV7-2 and TRBJ2-2, with unresolved D. Between the trimmed V and J ends, which lost 4 bases and 5 bases, there was a span of 8 bases. The CDR3 spans 13 residues. Germline V gene lookup returns CDR1 SGHTA and CDR2 FQGNSA. The CDR3 DNA reads as TGTGCCAGCAGCTCCGCCTTAACCGGGGAGCTGTTTTTT. It yields the protein CASSSALTGELFF.

J is TRBJ1-2 and V is TRBV6-2 or TRBV6-3, with 9 bases lining up with TRBD1. Germline CDR1 and CDR2: MNHEY and SVGEGT. This CDR3 comprises 14 residues. The V gene end was trimmed by 4 bases and the J gene end by 4 bases; junction bases not matched to a gene: 4. The CDR3 sequence: CASSSETGGYGYTF. The CDR3 DNA reads as TGTGCCAGCAGTTCCGAGACAGGGGGCTATGGCTACACCTTC.

The chain has TRBV7-9 and TRBJ1-1, with unresolved D. This CDR3 spans 13 amino acids. Germline CDR1 and CDR2: SEHNR and FQNEAQ (reference sequence). V gave up 4 bases and J gave up 6 bases, with 12 bases separating them. The CDR3 DNA reads TGTGCCAGCAGCTCCGCCGGGCCCCCTGAAGCTTTCTTT. As protein: CASSSAGPPEAFF.